Each of the 22 T cell receptor beta chains below was sequenced from the same sample in a study of CD8+ T cells in alopecia areata. Sequencing templates came from extracted RNA that was reverse transcribed into cDNA. Data came from immunoSEQ multiplex PCR; TCRdb stores just in-frame clones and leaves some out. Here the sample spans 150,000 to 200,000 clones, almost 65% being singletons. Sequences were derived from CD4+ T cells sorted from blood, sampled at week 0. These receptors were collected from a human donor with alopecia areata.

The CDR3 loop is CSATTGKQYF. The CDR3 DNA reads as TGCAGCGCGACCACAGGGAAGCAGTACTTC. The chain carries TRBV29-1 and TRBJ2-7, with D perhaps TRBD1 (6 bases). CDR1 is SQVTM and CDR2 is ANQGSEA in the germline V gene. The length of the CDR3 is 10 residues. Trimming shortened V by 7 bases and J by 8 bases, and 12 bases separated the two germline ends.

The table lists this clone with a few counts. The chain has TRBV5-1 and TRBJ1-4, with D uncertain. Germline values: CDR1 SGHRS, CDR2 YFSETQ. V was clipped by 4 bases and J by 6 bases, with 19 bases between them. This CDR3 spans 16 amino acids. DNA for the CDR3: TGCGCCAGCAGCCAAGACGGGCGGGGAAAGGATGAAAAACTGTTTTTT. Translating it yields CASSQDGRGKDEKLFF.

This clone was seen a few times. The chain combines TRBV29-1 with TRBJ2-5, with a tentative D call TRBD2 (5 bases). CDR3 size: 13 residues. Germline CDR1 SQVTM, CDR2 ANQGSEA. Trimming took off 4 bases at V and 1 base at J, with 10 bases between the two ends. The CDR3 reads CSVAGSPQETQYF. In DNA, the CDR3 is TGCAGCGTTGCGGGGTCACCCCAAGAGACCCAGTACTTC.

The V and J genes are TRBV9 and TRBJ2-3, with 10 bases aligning to TRBD1. V dropped 4 bases and J dropped 2; count of bases not matched to a gene: 4. In germline, CDR1 is SGDLS, CDR2 YYNGEE. This CDR3 is 15 amino acids long. The CDR3: CASSPGQGVTDTQYF. The CDR3 DNA is TGTGCCAGCAGCCCAGGACAGGGGGTCACAGATACGCAGTATTTT.

This clone has a handful of counts. CDR3: CASTTAGRGIYEQYF. DNA for the CDR3: TGTGCCAGCACCACCGCGGGACGCGGGATTTACGAGCAGTACTTC. The chain links TRBV7-7 to TRBJ2-7, with a weak D call TRBD2 (6 bases). The germline V gene has CDR1 SSHAT and CDR2 FNYEAQ (reference sequence). This CDR3 is built from 15 residues. V was cut by 7 bases and J by 4 bases, with 20 bases left in between.

This clone has a handful of counts. This chain links TRBV18 with TRBJ1-1; no definite D call. With 5 bases removed from V and 2 bases from J, the gap between germline ends came to 6 bases. Germline V CDR1 and CDR2: KGHSH, LQKENI. The CDR3 has 12 residues. CDR3 sequence reads: CASSGPNTEAFF. CDR3 bases: TGTGCCAGCTCAGGACCCAACACTGAAGCTTTCTTT.

V is TRBV29-1 and J is TRBJ2-7; 12 nucleotides match TRBD1. This CDR3 region has 14 residues. The ends lost 3 bases at V and 4 bases at J; junction bases unmatched: 4. Germline-derived CDR1 and CDR2 are SQVTM and ANQGSEA. Here the CDR3 DNA reads TGCAGCGTTGAGGGGACAGGGGGCGGATACGAGCAGTACTTC. Its protein is CSVEGTGGGYEQYF.

V and J are TRBV5-1 and TRBJ2-3; the D gene is possibly TRBD1 (5 bases). The germline V gene encodes CDR1 SGHRS and CDR2 YFSETQ. The CDR3 loop spans 11 amino acids. V dropped 4 bases and J dropped 5 bases, with 5 bases sitting between them. CDR3 bases: TGCGCCAGCAGCCAGGGAGATACGCAGTATTTT. It codes for CASSQGDTQYF.

The J gene is TRBJ1-1, the V gene TRBV30; D is undetermined. Per the germline V gene, CDR1 is GTSNPN and CDR2 is SVGIG (reference sequence). V gave up 0 bases and J gave up 7 bases, with 12 bases separating them. The CDR3 sequence is 13 residues long. The CDR3 loop is CAWSVHGLGEAFF. As DNA, the CDR3 is TGTGCCTGGAGTGTACATGGACTTGGTGAAGCTTTCTTT.

J is TRBJ2-4 and V is TRBV7-9, with D unclear. The CDR3 has 12 residues. Trimming removed 6 bases at V and 11 bases at J, with 14 bases between. Germline-derived CDR1 and CDR2 are SEHNR and FQNEAQ (reference sequence). CDR3 nucleotide sequence: TGTGCCAGCAGTTTTTCCGTAGACCTTCAGTACTTC. This translates into CASSFSVDLQYF. The variable domain in full, with the rest retrieved from reference TRBV7-9 and TRBJ2-4, is DTGVSQNPRHKITKRGQNVTFRCDPISEHNRLYWYRQTLGQGPEFLTYFQNEAQLEKSRLLSDRFSAERPKGSFSTLEIQRTEQGDSAMYLCASSFSVDLQYFGAGTRLSVL.

The genes are TRBV9 and TRBJ1-5; no definite D call. The CDR3 has 14 amino acids. V was shortened by 4 bases and J by 3 bases, with 11 bases between the two germline ends. Per germline, CDR1 SGDLS and CDR2 YYNGEE. The CDR3: CASSPGRSNQPQHF. In nucleotides, the CDR3 is TGTGCCAGCAGCCCCGGACGTTCCAATCAGCCCCAGCATTTT.

This clone was detected once. The gene calls are TRBV29-1 and TRBJ1-2, with D possibly being TRBD1 (6 bases). Trimming removed 4 bases at V and 8 bases at J, with 23 bases between. Per the germline V gene, CDR1 is SQVTM and CDR2 is ANQGSEA. The length of the CDR3 is 15 residues. CDR3 DNA: TGCAGCGTTGCCGATTTTAGGGGGGTGCCGAGCGGCTACACCTTC. Translated, it gives CSVADFRGVPSGYTF. Based on the CDR3 plus reference TRBV29-1 and TRBJ1-2, the full variable domain is SAVISQKPSRDICQRGTSLTIQCQVDSQVTMMFWYRQQPGQSLTLIATANQGSEATYESGFVIDKFPISRPNLTFSTLTVSNMSPEDSSIYLCSVADFRGVPSGYTFGSGTRLTVV.

The chain is built from TRBV30 and TRBJ1-6; D unresolved. This CDR3 has 11 amino acids. Germline-derived CDR1 and CDR2 are GTSNPN and SVGIG (reference sequence). V dropped 5 bases and J dropped 14 bases, with 13 bases sitting between them. For the CDR3, the DNA is TGTGCCTGGGGAGGTAGCGGGTCCCTCCACTTT. Its translation: CAWGGSGSLHF.

The rearrangement joins TRBV28 to TRBJ2-7; the D is unclear. V was trimmed by 7 bases and J by 0 bases, leaving 16 bases between them. This CDR3 contains 15 residues. CDR1 is MDHEN and CDR2 is SYDVKM in the germline V gene. For the CDR3, the DNA is TGTGCCAGCACGACCTCGTATGGGGTCTCCTACGAGCAGTACTTC. It codes for CASTTSYGVSYEQYF.

The gene calls are TRBV30 and TRBJ2-1, with D unclear. The CDR3 spans 13 residues. The V end lost 0 bases, the J end lost 6 bases, and 9 bases lay between the germline ends. Germline V gene data show CDR1 as GTSNPN and CDR2 as SVGIG (reference sequence). In DNA, the CDR3 is TGTGCCTGGAGTGTAATGTTTGGCAATGAGCAGTTCTTC. It specifies CAWSVMFGNEQFF.

V usage is TRBV5-1 and J usage is TRBJ2-6; the D gene could be TRBD1 or TRBD2 (5 bases each). Per germline, CDR1 SGHRS and CDR2 YFSETQ. The CDR3 consists of 16 residues. The V end was cut by 4 bases, the J end by 0 bases, with 11 bases between. The DNA for the CDR3 is TGCGCCAGCAGCCGGGGACCGCCCTCTGGGGCCAACGTCCTGACTTTC. This codes for CASSRGPPSGANVLTF. Combining the CDR3 with reference TRBV5-1 and TRBJ2-6 gives the whole variable domain KAGVTQTPRYLIKTRGQQVTLSCSPISGHRSVSWYQQTPGQGLQFLFEYFSETQRNKGNFPGRFSGRQFSNSRSEMNVSTLELGDSALYLCASSRGPPSGANVLTFGAGSRLTVL.

The chain joins TRBV20-1 to TRBJ2-7, with D perhaps given as TRBD1 or TRBD2 (5 bases each). V lost 5 bases and J 6 bases, leaving 11 bases between the germline ends. Germline lookup yields CDR1 DFQATT and CDR2 SNEGSKA (reference sequence). The CDR3 runs to 11 residues. The CDR3 DNA reads TGCAGTGCTCCCGGGACCGCCGAGCAGTACTTC. This codes for CSAPGTAEQYF.

In DNA, the CDR3 is TGTGCCAGCAGCCCGGGACCGTCCTACGAGCAGTACTTC. Protein product: CASSPGPSYEQYF. This chain connects TRBV14 to TRBJ2-7; the D call may be TRBD1 or TRBD2 (5 bases each). CDR1 is SGHDN and CDR2 is FVKESK in the germline V gene. V lost 4 bases to trimming and J lost 1 base, with 8 bases between them. This CDR3 spans 13 amino acids.

This clone was seen a few times. The same CDR3 is also encoded by other DNA sequences in this sample. V is TRBV30 and J is TRBJ1-1; possibly TRBD1 for D (5 bases). Germline values: CDR1 GTSNPN, CDR2 SVGIG (reference sequence). This CDR3 region has 14 residues. V lost 0 bases and J 2 bases, leaving 10 bases between the germline ends. CDR3 bases: TGTGCCTGGAGTGTGGGAACAGGCAACACTGAAGCTTTCTTT. Translated, it gives CAWSVGTGNTEAFF.

This clone was counted a few times. The chain couples TRBV27 to TRBJ1-6, with no clear D. Germline CDR1 MNHEY, CDR2 SMNVEV (reference sequence). With 7 bases removed from V and 9 bases from J, the gap between germline ends came to 10 bases. The CDR3 sequence is 12 residues long. The CDR3 is CASTEPGSPLHF. DNA of the CDR3: TGTGCCAGCACTGAGCCAGGTTCACCCCTCCACTTT.

The V and J genes are TRBV14 and TRBJ2-3; D gene ambiguous. Germline V lookup: CDR1 SGHDN, CDR2 FVKESK. V lost 0 bases and J lost 9, with 10 bases in between. The CDR3 length is 13 residues. The DNA of the CDR3 is TGTGCCAGCAGCCAAGAGCACGGGCGCACGCAGTATTTT. It specifies CASSQEHGRTQYF.

This chain uses TRBV4-2 with TRBJ1-1; no clear D. Germline CDR1 is LGHNA and CDR2 is YNFKEQ. The CDR3 is 14 amino acids. The ends were cut back, 4 bases at V and 0 bases at J, with 9 bases in the middle. The CDR3 sequence: CASSLTDMNTEAFF. The CDR3 DNA is TGTGCCAGCAGCCTGACGGATATGAACACTGAAGCTTTCTTT.